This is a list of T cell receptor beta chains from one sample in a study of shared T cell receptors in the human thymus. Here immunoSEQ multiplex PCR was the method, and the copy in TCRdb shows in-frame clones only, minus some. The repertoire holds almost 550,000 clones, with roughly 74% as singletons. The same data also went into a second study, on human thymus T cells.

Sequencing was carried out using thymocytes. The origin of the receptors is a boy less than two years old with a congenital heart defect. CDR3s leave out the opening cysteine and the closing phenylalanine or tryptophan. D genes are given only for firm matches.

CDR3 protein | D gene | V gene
ASSQDLRRGNTGELF | . | TRBV4-1
ASSPRLGLEQY | . | TRBV11-2
ASSVFQREGLYADTQY | TRBD2 | TRBV2
ASSQDWVVAGSEQF | TRBD2 | TRBV4-1
ASSQNDRGCETQY | TRBD1 | TRBV4-3
ASRDGFSGRAYNEQF | TRBD2 | TRBV2
ASSRTPRGEQY | . | TRBV21-1
ATSPDRGPVTDTQY | TRBD1 | TRBV15
SVSWGQNYGYT | . | TRBV29-1
ASRSQGSEAF | . | TRBV27
ATRGLAGVFIEQY | TRBD2 | TRBV6-5
AWSSRLRHHEQF | . | TRBV30
ASRGLREGTEAF | . | TRBV7-2
ASTRGGLAGQETQY | TRBD2 | TRBV2
ATGVSGPTGELF | . | TRBV6-1
ASSGAGQGTSKNIQY | . | TRBV27
ATSRESGPYPTDTQY | . | TRBV15
ATSGPSGTFLNTQY | TRBD2 | TRBV15